This is a list of T cell receptor beta chains from one sample in a study of cytotoxic CD8 clonotypes in ibrutinib-treated CLL. Using immunoSEQ multiplex PCR, the repertoire was profiled, and TCRdb retains in-frame clones only, with some absent. The data show fewer than 300,000 clones, approximately 76% seen once. The sample in question was PBMCs, obtained at disease progression, from a patient treated with ibrutinib. These receptor sequences come from a human donor with chronic lymphocytic leukemia. The conserved cysteine and the conserved F or W are not part of the CDR3 here. Rows give clone size only sometimes, using once, few, many, or a class for an expanded clone.

TRBJ2-7	TRBV28	NA	ASSSPREQY
TRBJ2-7	TRBV11-2	NA	ASSLEGAISYEQY
TRBJ2-7	TRBV11-3	once	ASSKGKSSYEQY
TRBJ2-1	TRBV7-3	once	ASSTGTVEQF
TRBJ1-3	TRBV18	NA	ASSLTGPPSGNTIY
TRBJ1-4	TRBV11-2	NA	ASGFIGTNEKLF
TRBJ2-7	TRBV18	few	ASSPERPPYEQY
TRBJ1-2	TRBV9	NA	ASSPWTAFFYGYT
TRBJ2-7	TRBV10-3	NA	AIRPFGGYEQY
TRBJ1-2	TRBV11-2	few	ASSLDQAGLYGYT
TRBJ2-7	TRBV19	few	ASSRTGFHEQY
TRBJ1-2	TRBV15	NA	ATSTRTKELNYGYT
TRBJ2-7	TRBV7-8	NA	ASSLARSEQY
TRBJ1-1	TRBV18	NA	ASSPNLQVNTEAF
TRBJ2-7	TRBV6-1	many	ASSEYFGEQY
TRBJ2-3	TRBV6-1	NA	ASSAQTGGSDTQY
TRBJ1-3	TRBV27	NA	ASGYSGNTIY
TRBJ1-1	TRBV28	NA	ASSLTGTRRTEAF
TRBJ2-7	TRBV7-2	NA	ASSPTRGFTYEQY
TRBJ1-6	TRBV6-6	NA	ASSHRTVSPLH
TRBJ2-7	TRBV9	NA	ASSVDGGVNEQY
TRBJ1-5	TRBV10-3	NA	AIQDPGMGQPQH
TRBJ2-7	TRBV19	few	ASSIGAFRQGRYEQY
TRBJ2-7	TRBV29-1	NA	SVERWDPGEQY
TRBJ1-6	TRBV19	NA	ASSIVERGSYNSPLH
TRBJ2-7	TRBV13	NA	ASSLGRGDYEQY
TRBJ2-5	TRBV28	NA	ASSTPGAGPRETQY
TRBJ2-7	TRBV19	NA	ASSIAAGAGYEQY
TRBJ2-1	TRBV6-5	NA	ASSYGGANNEQF
TRBJ1-1	TRBV10-3	NA	AIRGGQPNTEAF
TRBJ2-2	TRBV5-1	NA	ASSLVATGELF
TRBJ1-1	TRBV10-2	NA	ASSDPTGGAF
TRBJ1-6	TRBV4-1	few	ASSQVTGSSPLH
TRBJ1-5	TRBV19	NA	ASKRGNINQPQH
TRBJ1-2	TRBV7-9	NA	ASSSRQGRNYGYT
TRBJ1-5	TRBV10-1	NA	ASSESNWGAHSNQPQH
TRBJ2-1	TRBV5-3	NA	ARSPTPYDRGPNNEQF
TRBJ2-1	TRBV7-9	NA	ASSSTSGGVQISYNEQF
TRBJ2-5	TRBV7-2	NA	ASSLVGAQETQY
TRBJ1-1	TRBV29-1	NA	SVGLNTEAF
TRBJ2-7	TRBV28	NA	ASSPPLSGRAYEQY
TRBJ2-2	TRBV27	NA	ATGGRTGELF
TRBJ2-7	TRBV5-1	NA	ASSPSGQGLREQY
TRBJ2-4	TRBV5-1	NA	ASSVTGLAKNIQY
TRBJ2-1	TRBV7-2	NA	ASSSLGLAGKNEQF
TRBJ1-6	TRBV19	NA	ASSMRTASNSPLH
TRBJ1-5	TRBV5-1	NA	ASRHDIYSNQPQH
TRBJ1-1	TRBV5-1	NA	ASSLDRGKAEAF
TRBJ1-4	TRBV2	NA	ASSTGGAGDEKLF
TRBJ2-3	TRBV19	NA	ASSGESGTSGGERTDTQY
TRBJ2-4	TRBV11-2	NA	ASNEGQINIQY
TRBJ1-2	TRBV19	few	ASSMFGQEDYGYT
TRBJ2-7	TRBV2	NA	AGRKGNLYYEQY
TRBJ2-7	TRBV6-5	once	ASRGTSGRYEQY
TRBJ1-1	TRBV29-1	few	SVNRLNTEAF
TRBJ1-2	TRBV5-8	NA	ASSQDSGSNYGYT
TRBJ2-2	TRBV11-3	NA	ASSFSNTGELF
TRBJ2-7	TRBV5-4	NA	ASSLGQGGTYEQY
TRBJ2-7	TRBV5-4	NA	ASSSGGTSPEQY